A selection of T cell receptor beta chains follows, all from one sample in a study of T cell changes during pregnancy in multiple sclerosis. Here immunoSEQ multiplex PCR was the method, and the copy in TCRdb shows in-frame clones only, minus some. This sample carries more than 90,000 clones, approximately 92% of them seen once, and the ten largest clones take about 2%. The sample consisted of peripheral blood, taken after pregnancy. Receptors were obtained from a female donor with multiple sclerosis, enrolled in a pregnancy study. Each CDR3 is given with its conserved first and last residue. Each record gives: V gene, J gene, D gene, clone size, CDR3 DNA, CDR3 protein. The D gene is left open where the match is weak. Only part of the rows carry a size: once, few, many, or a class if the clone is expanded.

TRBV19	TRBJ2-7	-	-	TGTGCCAGTAGTATAGACCGAGGAAAGTCCTACGAGCAGTACTTC	CASSIDRGKSYEQYF
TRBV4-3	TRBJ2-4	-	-	TGCGCCAGCAGCGGGGGGGCGGATGACATTCAGTACTTC	CASSGGADDIQYF
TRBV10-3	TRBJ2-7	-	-	TGTGCCATTAGTGAGGGTAGCTCCTACGAGCAGTACTTC	CAISEGSSYEQYF
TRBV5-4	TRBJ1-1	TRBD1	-	TGTGCCAGCAGCTTAGATGCAACAGGGGCCACTGAAGCTTTCTTT	CASSLDATGATEAFF
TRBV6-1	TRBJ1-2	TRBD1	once	TGTGCCAGCAGATGGGACAGGGGGAATGGCTACACCTTC	CASRWDRGNGYTF
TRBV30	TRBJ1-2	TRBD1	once	TGTGCCTGGATGGACAGGGGGCACAAGGGCTACACCTTC	CAWMDRGHKGYTF
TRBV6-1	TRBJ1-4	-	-	TGTGCCAGCAGTTTTACGGAGGGGGAAAAACTGTTTTTT	CASSFTEGEKLFF
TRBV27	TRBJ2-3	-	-	TGTGCCAGCAGTTTGGAACTGCGGTCCTTCACAGATACGCAGTATTTT	CASSLELRSFTDTQYF
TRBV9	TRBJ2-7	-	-	TGTGCCAGCAGCCCTACTTCGGGGCAGGGGCGAGTCTACGAGCAGTACTTC	CASSPTSGQGRVYEQYF
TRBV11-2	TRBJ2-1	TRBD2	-	TGTGCCAGCAGCCCCCAACGTGTGCTAGCGGCCAAATGGCCCAATGAGCAGTTCTTC	CASSPQRVLAAKWPNEQFF
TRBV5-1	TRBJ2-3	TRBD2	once	TGCGCCAGCCGTACCTTAGCGGGAAATACGCAGTATTTT	CASRTLAGNTQYF
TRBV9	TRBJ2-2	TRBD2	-	TGTGCCAGCAGCGTAGAGCTAGCGGGGAACACCGGGGAGCTGTTTTTT	CASSVELAGNTGELFF
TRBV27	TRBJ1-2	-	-	TGTGCCAGCTCTCCCGAAGGGGCGCGCTATGGCTACACCTTC	CASSPEGARYGYTF
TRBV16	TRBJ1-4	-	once	TGTGCCAGCGGGTTCAGGGGAGACCTTCATGAAAAACTGTTTTTT	CASGFRGDLHEKLFF
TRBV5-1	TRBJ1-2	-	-	TGCGCCAGCAGCCACTCCCACTCGAGGTCAGAGGCTGGCTACACCTTC	CASSHSHSRSEAGYTF
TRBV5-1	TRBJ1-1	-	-	TGCGCCAGCAGCCTGACAGCAGATGAAGCTTTCTTT	CASSLTADEAFF
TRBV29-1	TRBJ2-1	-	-	TGCAGCGTTGAAAGGCAGGGCGGTGAGCAGTTCTTC	CSVERQGGEQFF
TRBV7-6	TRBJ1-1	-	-	TGTGCCACCGGGGGGAACGCGGACACTGAAGCTTTCTTT	CATGGNADTEAFF
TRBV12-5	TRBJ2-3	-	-	TGTGCTAGTGGCCGACAGGCCACGACAGATACGCAGTATTTT	CASGRQATTDTQYF
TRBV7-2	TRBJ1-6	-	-	TGTGCCAGCAGCTCAGGTTGGGAGAGCTCCTATAATTCACCCCTCCACTTT	CASSSGWESSYNSPLHF
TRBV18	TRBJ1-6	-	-	TGTGCCAGCTCCCCAGAGGGAAGCTCCTATAATTCACCCCTCCACTTT	CASSPEGSSYNSPLHF
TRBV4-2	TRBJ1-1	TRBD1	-	TGTGCCAGCAGCCAACGGGCAGGGGGCCTAGCGACTGAAGCTTTCTTT	CASSQRAGGLATEAFF